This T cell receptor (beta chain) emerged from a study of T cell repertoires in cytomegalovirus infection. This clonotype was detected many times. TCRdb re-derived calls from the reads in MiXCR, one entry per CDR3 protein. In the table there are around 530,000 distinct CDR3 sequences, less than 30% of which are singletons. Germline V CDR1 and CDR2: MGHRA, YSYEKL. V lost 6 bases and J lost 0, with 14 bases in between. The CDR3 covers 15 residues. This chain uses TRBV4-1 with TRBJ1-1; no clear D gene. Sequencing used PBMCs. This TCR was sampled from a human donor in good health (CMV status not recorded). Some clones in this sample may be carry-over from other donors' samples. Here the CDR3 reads CASSFRRALNTEAFF. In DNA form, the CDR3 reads TGCGCCAGCAGTTTTCGGCGGGCCTTGAACACTGAAGCTTTCTTT.